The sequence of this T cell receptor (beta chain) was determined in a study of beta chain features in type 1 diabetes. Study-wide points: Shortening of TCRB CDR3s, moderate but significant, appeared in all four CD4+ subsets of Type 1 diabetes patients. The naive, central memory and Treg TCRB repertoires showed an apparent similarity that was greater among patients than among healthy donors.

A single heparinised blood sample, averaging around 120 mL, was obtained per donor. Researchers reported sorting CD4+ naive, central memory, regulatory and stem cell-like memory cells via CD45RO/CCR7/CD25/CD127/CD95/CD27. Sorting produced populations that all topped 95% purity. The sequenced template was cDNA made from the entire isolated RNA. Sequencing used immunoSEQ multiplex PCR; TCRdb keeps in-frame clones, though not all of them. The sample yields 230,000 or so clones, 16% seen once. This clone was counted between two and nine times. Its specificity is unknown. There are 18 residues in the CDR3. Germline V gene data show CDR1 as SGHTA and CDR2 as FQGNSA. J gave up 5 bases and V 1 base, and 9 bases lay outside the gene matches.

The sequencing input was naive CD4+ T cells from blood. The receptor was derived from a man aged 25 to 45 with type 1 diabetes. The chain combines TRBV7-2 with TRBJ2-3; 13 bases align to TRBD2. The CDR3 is CASSLVALAGGREDTQYF. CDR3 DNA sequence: TGTGCCAGCAGCTTAGTCGCACTAGCGGGAGGGCGAGAAGATACGCAGTATTTT.